This passage covers 15 T cell receptor beta chains from one sample sequenced in a study of blood T cell repertoires in COVID-19. Here immunoSEQ multiplex PCR was the method, and the copy in TCRdb shows in-frame clones only, minus some. Among about 48,000 clones listed, roughly 80% were seen once. The sequencing input was peripheral blood. The receptors come from a man aged 40-49 years with acute or convalescent COVID-19.

The chain recombines TRBV6-5 with TRBJ1-2; D uncertain. The CDR3 contains 13 residues. Germline V gene data show CDR1 as MNHEY and CDR2 as SVGAGI. V lost 6 bases to trimming and J lost 7 bases, with 15 bases between them. CDR3 bases: TGTGCCAGCAGGGGTACTCTGCAGGCTGGCTACACCTTC. This translates into CASRGTLQAGYTF.

The chain couples TRBV7-2 to TRBJ2-3, with D possibly TRBD2 on 5 matching bases. CDR3 length: 14 amino acids. Germline V gene data show CDR1 as SGHTA and CDR2 as FQGNSA. The ends were cut back, 6 bases at V and 5 bases at J, with 15 bases in the middle. The CDR3 bases are TGTGCCAGCAGGGCGAAGGGTAGCGTAGATACGCAGTATTTT. Its protein is CASRAKGSVDTQYF. Drawing the rest from reference TRBV7-2 and TRBJ2-3, the complete variable domain is GAGVSQSPSNKVTEKGKDVELRCDPISGHTALYWYRQSLGQGLEFLIYFQGNSAPDKSGLPSDRFSAERTGGSVSTLTIQRTQQEDSAVYLCASRAKGSVDTQYFGPGTRLTVL.

This clone was detected only a few times. The chain uses TRBV5-4 and TRBJ1-4; 9 bases match TRBD1. Germline loops: CDR1 SGHNT, CDR2 YYREEE (reference sequence). The trim removed 0 bases at V and 8 bases at J, leaving 5 bases unmatched. The CDR3 has 15 amino acids. In nucleotides, the CDR3 is TGTGCCAGCAGCTTGGGGGGGACAGGGTTCGAAAAACTGTTTTTT. Translation gives CASSLGGTGFEKLFF.

CDR3 coding DNA: TGTGCCAGCAGTGATAACAGGGGGCCGATCTATGGCTACACCTTC. Amino acid sequence: CASSDNRGPIYGYTF. The chain employs TRBV28 and TRBJ1-2; 9 nucleotides match TRBD1. CDR1 MDHEN and CDR2 SYDVKM come from the germline V gene. V lost 5 bases to trimming and J lost 4 bases; unmatched junction nucleotides: 8. The CDR3 length is 15 residues.

The chain links TRBV7-2 to TRBJ2-2; D gene uncertain. The germline gives CDR1 SGHTA, CDR2 FQGNSA. Trimming pared 1 base from V and 5 bases from J, leaving 8 bases between. The CDR3 is made up of 14 amino acids. The CDR3 bases are TGTGCCAGCAGCTTAGTCGGCGGAACCGGGGAGCTGTTTTTT. Translating it yields CASSLVGGTGELFF.

This chain links TRBV6-5 with TRBJ2-3, with 7 bases lining up with TRBD2. This CDR3 is built from 14 residues. V trimming: 6 bases; J trimming: 5 bases; junction bases outside the gene matches: 8. The germline CDR1 and CDR2 sequences are MNHEY and SVGAGI. The CDR3 DNA reads as TGTGCCAGCAGCTTTAGACTAGCCGAAGATACGCAGTATTTT. This codes for CASSFRLAEDTQYF.

The chain has TRBV24-1 and TRBJ2-1; maybe TRBD2 (6 bases). Looked up from germline, CDR1 is KGHDR and CDR2 is SFDVKD. V gave up 4 bases and J gave up 0 bases, with 12 bases separating them. This CDR3 comprises 16 residues. CDR3 in DNA: TGTGCCACCAGTGACCCCGGGGGATACTCCTACAATGAGCAGTTCTTC. It encodes CATSDPGGYSYNEQFF.

CDR3 residues: CASTITGDPQPQHF. CDR3 nucleotides: TGTGCCAGTACAATCACAGGGGATCCTCAGCCCCAGCATTTT. The chain has TRBV19 and TRBJ1-5; TRBD1 matches 7 bases. Germline CDR1 is LNHDA and CDR2 is SQIVND (reference sequence). The length of the CDR3 is 14 residues. The V and J ends lost 7 bases and 6 bases, in that order; junction bases with no gene match: 9.

This chain joins TRBV28 and TRBJ1-1; D not resolved. The length of the CDR3 is 14 residues. Germline V gene data show CDR1 as MDHEN and CDR2 as SYDVKM. V was shortened by 6 bases and J by 0 bases, with 11 bases between the two germline ends. The CDR3 nucleotides read TGTGCCAGCAGCCTACAGCCCATGAACACTGAAGCTTTCTTT. Protein: CASSLQPMNTEAFF. Supplemented by reference TRBV28 and TRBJ1-1, the full variable domain reads DVKVTQSSRYLVKRTGEKVFLECVQDMDHENMFWYRQDPGLGLRLIYFSYDVKMKEKGDIPEGYSVSREKKERFSLILESASTNQTSMYLCASSLQPMNTEAFFGQGTRLTVV.

This rearrangement joins TRBV5-1 to TRBJ1-2; D gene ambiguous. The germline V gene has CDR1 SGHRS and CDR2 YFSETQ. Trimming stripped 1 base from V and 1 base from J, with 5 bases between. The CDR3 consists of 13 residues. DNA of the CDR3: TGCGCCAGCAGCTTGACAGTTAACTATGGCTACACCTTC. Translated, it gives CASSLTVNYGYTF.

DNA for the CDR3: TGTGCCAGCTCATACGACAGGAACACTGAAGCTTTCTTT. Translation: CASSYDRNTEAFF. The chain uses TRBV18 and TRBJ1-1; a possible D gene is TRBD1 (5 bases). The CDR3 consists of 13 residues. Germline V gene lookup returns CDR1 KGHSH and CDR2 LQKENI. V was shortened by 5 bases and J by 1 base, with 8 bases between the two germline ends. The full variable domain, rest sourced from reference TRBV18 and TRBJ1-1, is NAGVMQNPRHLVRRRGQEARLRCSPMKGHSHVYWYRQLPEEGLKFMVYLQKENIIDESGMPKERFSAEFPKEGPSILRIQQVVRGDSAAYFCASSYDRNTEAFFGQGTRLTVV.

This chain uses TRBV2 with TRBJ2-3, with 10 positions matching TRBD2. There are 16 residues in the CDR3. Germline V gene sequence: CDR1 SNHLY, CDR2 FYNNEI. Trimming cost V 8 bases and J 3 bases; bases outside gene matches: 11. This CDR3 reads CASSKGPGLATDTQYF. In DNA, the CDR3 is TGTGCCAGCTCTAAAGGGCCGGGACTAGCGACAGATACGCAGTATTTT.

The chain recombines TRBV2 with TRBJ2-7, with D tentatively TRBD2 (6 bases). V shed 0 bases and J shed 0 bases, with 12 bases lying between them. CDR3 length: 16 amino acids. Germline CDR1 reads SNHLY; CDR2 reads FYNNEI. CDR3 loop: CASSEAPGLSSYEQYF. DNA of the CDR3: TGTGCCAGCAGTGAAGCCCCGGGACTCAGCTCCTACGAGCAGTACTTC.

CDR3 coding DNA: TGTGCCAGCAGTTCGGGACTGTCGTTGCTTGGAAACACCATATATTTT. It translates to CASSSGLSLLGNTIYF. The chain couples TRBV6-5 to TRBJ1-3; D perhaps matches TRBD1 (5 bases). The germline V and J ends were trimmed by 4 bases and 3 bases, with 16 bases remaining between them. This CDR3 is 16 amino acids long. Germline lookup yields CDR1 MNHEY and CDR2 SVGAGI.

This chain joins TRBV6-6 and TRBJ1-5, with D hard to call. CDR3 size: 18 residues. Germline V gene sequence: CDR1 MNHNY, CDR2 SVGAGI (reference sequence). Trimming shortened V by 5 bases and J by 3 bases, and 23 bases separated the two germline ends. CDR3 loop: CASSPPPWERGNNQPQHF. The CDR3 nucleotides read TGTGCCAGCAGTCCTCCCCCTTGGGAGCGAGGCAACAATCAGCCCCAGCATTTT.